Listed here is a single T cell receptor beta chain. This clone has a single count. Which antigen it targets is not known. No quality values exist for individual bases; no much larger clone is one base distant. V loses 1 base of germline sequence and J loses 8 bases, and the interval between the two ends is 15 bases. CDR1 is given as SGHRS and CDR2 as YFSETQ, both from the germline V gene. The CDR3 holds 14 amino acids from the cysteine to the phenylalanine. Here the CDR3 DNA is all that survives: 42 bases in frame from base 1. TCRbeta CDR3 regions were amplified from genomic DNA using the immunoSEQ Assay, a bias-controlled multiplex PCR. The authors' pipeline ran thus. The number of nucleated cells in each sample was estimated by amplification of reference gene primers within the assay. To quantify the absolute abundance of each unique TCRbeta CDR3 rearrangement, sequence reads were collapsed and filtered. For each sample, productive Simpson clonality was calculated as the square root of Simpson's diversity index across productive rearrangements. Drawn from immuneACCESS, this table holds only the in-frame rearrangements with V and J called that TCRdb kept. Clones are partly lost; checked studies trace under half to an unresolved V gene and leave the rest unexplained. Clone size and the V and J calls come from that table; the DNA yielded D and trimming. This sample has about 130,000 clones in its table, and roughly 80% of those were observed once. The ten largest clones capture around 3.1% of the sample.

This record comes from a study of blood T cell repertoires in COVID-19 (dated by TCRdb to about 2020). Regarding the research as a whole: Samples covering the acute and convalescent phases of COVID-19 were provided by collaborators in the United States, Italy and Spain. The repertoires were made available in a free public database intended to serve as a resource for research on the immune response to SARS-CoV-2. Subjects who had been exposed to COVID-19, were actively infected with it, or had recovered from it provided the deeply sampled blood TCRbeta repertoires that made up the dataset. Sample metadata almost always included a de-identified subject ID, COVID-19 status, age in years and sex. The material from the prospective study consisted of cDNA or gDNA derived from T cells, B-cell-depleted T cells, or PBMCs. Where available, HLA class I and class II types were taken from metadata supplied by the sample provider and were not determined by assay-based typing. The samples were drawn from two sources: the first 160 participants of the ongoing ImmuneRACE study, and about 1,300 subjects contributed by 6 global collaborators. Beyond this particular receptor, the publication reports: How much clinical and demographic metadata was included differed by source and by participant, and the metadata was provided uncurated.

Whole blood was collected in K2EDTA tubes by collaborating institutions according to the institutions' own protocols. For TCRbeta analysis, collaborator samples were shipped as frozen whole blood, as isolated PBMCs, or as DNA extracted from either sample type. The clonotype was recovered from a woman older than 75 with acute or convalescent COVID-19. Rearrangement joined TRBV5-1 to TRBJ1-2, with no confident D gene call. The sequenced sample was peripheral blood. The nucleotides read TGCGCCAGCAGCTTGTATGAGGGTACGGGGGGCTACACCTTC. It codes for CASSLYEGTGGYTF. Where the CDR3 stops, the reference TRBV5-1 and TRBJ1-2 genes take over; the full variable domain is KAGVTQTPRYLIKTRGQQVTLSCSPISGHRSVSWYQQTPGQGLQFLFEYFSETQRNKGNFPGRFSGRQFSNSRSEMNVSTLELGDSALYLCASSLYEGTGGYTFGSGTRLTVV.